The text below deals with one T cell receptor (beta chain). Its antigen is unidentified. Data came from immunoSEQ multiplex PCR; TCRdb stores just in-frame clones and leaves some out. The table records some 1,600 clones, approximately 95% of them present only once. The source of the sample is a study of circulating and synovial CD4+ cells in juvenile arthritis. With V trimmed by 0 bases and J by 6 bases, 6 bases remained unmatched. This CDR3 has 16 residues. CDR1 SGDLS and CDR2 YYNGEE come from the germline V gene. General observations from the study: Diversity here was lower than in bulk blood CD4 cells. Bulk blood CD4 samples held at least an order of magnitude more or fewer genomes than CPL. Circulating pathogenic-like lymphocytes shared a substantially higher fraction of CDR3 sequences with synovium than bulk blood.

Material for sequencing was CD4+ T cells from synovial fluid. V gene TRBV9 combines with J gene TRBJ2-1, with 10 bases lining up with TRBD2. This sequence was found in a human donor with juvenile idiopathic arthritis. In nucleotides, the CDR3 is TGTGCCAGCAGCGTAGAAGCGGGAGGGCCTCTCAATGAGCAGTTCTTC. Protein: CASSVEAGGPLNEQFF.